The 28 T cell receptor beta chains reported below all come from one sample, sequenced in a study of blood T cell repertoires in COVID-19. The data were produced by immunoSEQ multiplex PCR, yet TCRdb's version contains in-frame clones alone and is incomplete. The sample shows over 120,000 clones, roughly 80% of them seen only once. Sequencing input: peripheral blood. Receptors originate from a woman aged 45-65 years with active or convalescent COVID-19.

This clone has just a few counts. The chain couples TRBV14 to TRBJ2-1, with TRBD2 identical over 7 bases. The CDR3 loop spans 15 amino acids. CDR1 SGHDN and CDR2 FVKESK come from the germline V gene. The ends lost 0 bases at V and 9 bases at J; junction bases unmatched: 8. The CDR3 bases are TGTGCCAGCAGCCAAGATCTTGGGGGGGGGAGTGAGCAGTTCTTC. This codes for CASSQDLGGGSEQFF.

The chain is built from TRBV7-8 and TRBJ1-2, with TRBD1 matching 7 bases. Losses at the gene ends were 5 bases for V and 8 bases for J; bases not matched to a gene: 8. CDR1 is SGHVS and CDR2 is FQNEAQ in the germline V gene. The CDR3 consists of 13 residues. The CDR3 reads CASSLNRGGGYTF. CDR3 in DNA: TGTGCCAGCAGCCTAAACAGGGGAGGAGGCTACACCTTC. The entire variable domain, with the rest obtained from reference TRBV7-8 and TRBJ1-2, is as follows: GAGVSQSPRYKVAKRGQDVALRCDPISGHVSLFWYQQALGQGPEFLTYFQNEAQLDKSGLPSDRFFAERPEGSVSTLKIQRTQQEDSAVYLCASSLNRGGGYTFGSGTRLTVV.

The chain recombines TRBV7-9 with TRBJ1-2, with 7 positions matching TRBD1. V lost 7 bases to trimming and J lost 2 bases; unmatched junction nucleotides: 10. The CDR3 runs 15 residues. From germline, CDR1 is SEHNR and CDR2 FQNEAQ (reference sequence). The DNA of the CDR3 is TGTGCCAGCACCCAAATTTCGACAGGGAACTATGGCTACACCTTC. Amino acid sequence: CASTQISTGNYGYTF.

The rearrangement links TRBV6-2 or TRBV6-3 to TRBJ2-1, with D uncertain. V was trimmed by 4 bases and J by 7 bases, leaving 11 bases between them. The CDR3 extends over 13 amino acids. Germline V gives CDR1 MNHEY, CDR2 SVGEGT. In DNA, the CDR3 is TGTGCCAGCAGTTGGAAGGAGCAAAATGAGCAGTTCTTC. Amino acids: CASSWKEQNEQFF.

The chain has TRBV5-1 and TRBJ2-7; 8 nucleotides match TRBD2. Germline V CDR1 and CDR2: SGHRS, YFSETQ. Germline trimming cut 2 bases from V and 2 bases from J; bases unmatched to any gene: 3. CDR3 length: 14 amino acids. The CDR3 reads CASSFSGGTYEQYF. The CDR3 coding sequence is TGCGCCAGCAGCTTCAGCGGGGGAACCTACGAGCAGTACTTC.

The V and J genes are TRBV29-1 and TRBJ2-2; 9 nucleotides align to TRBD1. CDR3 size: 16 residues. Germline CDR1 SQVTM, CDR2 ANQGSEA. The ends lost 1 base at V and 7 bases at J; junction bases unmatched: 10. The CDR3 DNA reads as TGCAGCGTTGAAGTAAGAATCGACAGGGGGAGCGGGGAGCTGTTTTTT. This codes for CSVEVRIDRGSGELFF.

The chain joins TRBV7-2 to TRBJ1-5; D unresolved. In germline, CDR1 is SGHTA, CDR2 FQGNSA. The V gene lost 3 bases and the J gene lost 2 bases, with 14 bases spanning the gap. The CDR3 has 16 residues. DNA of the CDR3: TGTGCCAGCAGCTTCCCCCACCACGAGGGCAATCAGCCCCAGCATTTT. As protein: CASSFPHHEGNQPQHF.

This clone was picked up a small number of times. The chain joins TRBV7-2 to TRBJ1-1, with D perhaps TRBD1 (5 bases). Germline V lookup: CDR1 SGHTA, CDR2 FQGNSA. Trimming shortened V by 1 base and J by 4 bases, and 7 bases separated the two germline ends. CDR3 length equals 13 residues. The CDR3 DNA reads TGTGCCAGCAGCTTAGTAGGGGTCACTGAAGCTTTCTTT. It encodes CASSLVGVTEAFF.

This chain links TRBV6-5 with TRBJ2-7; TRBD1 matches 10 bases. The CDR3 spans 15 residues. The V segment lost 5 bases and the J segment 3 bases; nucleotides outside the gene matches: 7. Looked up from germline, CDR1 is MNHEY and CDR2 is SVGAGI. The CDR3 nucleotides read TGTGCCAGCAGTCTCCGGGACAGGGGAGGCTACGAGCAGTACTTC. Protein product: CASSLRDRGGYEQYF.

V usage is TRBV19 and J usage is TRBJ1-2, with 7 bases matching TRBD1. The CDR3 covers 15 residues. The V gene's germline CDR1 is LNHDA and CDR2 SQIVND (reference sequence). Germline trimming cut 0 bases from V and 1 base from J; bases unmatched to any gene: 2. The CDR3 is CASSIDRDSNYGYTF. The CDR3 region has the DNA TGTGCCAGTAGTATAGATCGGGACAGTAACTATGGCTACACCTTC.

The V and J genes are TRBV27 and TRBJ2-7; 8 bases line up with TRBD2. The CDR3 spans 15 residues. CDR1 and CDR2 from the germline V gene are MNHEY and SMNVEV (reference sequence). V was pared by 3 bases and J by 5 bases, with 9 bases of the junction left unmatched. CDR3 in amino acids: CASSLTKAGVNEQYF. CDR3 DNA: TGTGCCAGCAGTTTGACAAAAGCGGGAGTCAACGAGCAGTACTTC.

The CDR3 loop is CASSPTGLAGDNEQFF. Written as DNA, the CDR3 is TGTGCCAGCTCACCAACGGGACTAGCGGGAGACAATGAGCAGTTCTTC. V gene TRBV18 combines with J gene TRBJ2-1, with 14 bases that match TRBD2. Germline assignment: CDR1 KGHSH and CDR2 LQKENI. The CDR3 runs to 16 residues. V lost 2 bases and J lost 5; bases outside the gene matches: 2.

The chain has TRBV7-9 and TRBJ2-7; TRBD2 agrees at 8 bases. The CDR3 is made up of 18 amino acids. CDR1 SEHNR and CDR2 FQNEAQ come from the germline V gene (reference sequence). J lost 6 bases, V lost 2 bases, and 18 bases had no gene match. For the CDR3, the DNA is TGTGCCAGCAGCTTATTCGGGGGGGACGGAACCATGTCCGCCGAGCAGTACTTC. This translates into CASSLFGGDGTMSAEQYF.

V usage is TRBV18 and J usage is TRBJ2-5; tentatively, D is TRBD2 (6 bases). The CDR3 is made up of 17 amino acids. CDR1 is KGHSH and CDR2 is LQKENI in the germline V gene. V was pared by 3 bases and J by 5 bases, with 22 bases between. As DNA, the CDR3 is TGTGCCAGCTCACCGTCCGCGGGAAGGGCACTAGAGGAGACCCAGTACTTC. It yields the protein CASSPSAGRALEETQYF.

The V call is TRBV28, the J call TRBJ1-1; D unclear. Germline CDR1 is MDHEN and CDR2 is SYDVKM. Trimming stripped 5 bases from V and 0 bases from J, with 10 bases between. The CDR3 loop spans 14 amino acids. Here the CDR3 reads CASSRRAMNTEAFF. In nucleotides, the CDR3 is TGTGCCAGCAGTAGGAGGGCGATGAACACTGAAGCTTTCTTT.

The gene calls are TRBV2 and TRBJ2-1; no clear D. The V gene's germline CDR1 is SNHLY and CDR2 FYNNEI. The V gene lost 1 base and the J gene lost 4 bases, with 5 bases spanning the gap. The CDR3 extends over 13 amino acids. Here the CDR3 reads CASSEGRYNEQFF. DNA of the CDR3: TGTGCCAGCAGTGAAGGTCGTTACAATGAGCAGTTCTTC.

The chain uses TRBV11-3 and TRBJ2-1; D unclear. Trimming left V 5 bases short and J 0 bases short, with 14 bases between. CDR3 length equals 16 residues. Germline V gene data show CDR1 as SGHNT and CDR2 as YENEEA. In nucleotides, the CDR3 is TGTGCCAGCAGCCCCTCCCCGCGGAGCTCCTACAATGAGCAGTTCTTC. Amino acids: CASSPSPRSSYNEQFF.

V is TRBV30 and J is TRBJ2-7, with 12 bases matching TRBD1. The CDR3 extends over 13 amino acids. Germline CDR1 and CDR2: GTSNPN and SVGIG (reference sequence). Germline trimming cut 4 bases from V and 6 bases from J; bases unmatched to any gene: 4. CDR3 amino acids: CAWNRDRGPEQYF. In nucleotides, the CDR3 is TGTGCCTGGAACCGGGACAGGGGGCCCGAGCAGTACTTC. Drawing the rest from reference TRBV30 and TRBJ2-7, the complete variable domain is SQTIHQWPATLVQPVGSPLSLECTVEGTSNPNLYWYRQAAGRGLQLLFYSVGIGQISSEVPQNLSASRPQDRQFILSSKKLLLSDSGFYLCAWNRDRGPEQYFGPGTRLTVT.

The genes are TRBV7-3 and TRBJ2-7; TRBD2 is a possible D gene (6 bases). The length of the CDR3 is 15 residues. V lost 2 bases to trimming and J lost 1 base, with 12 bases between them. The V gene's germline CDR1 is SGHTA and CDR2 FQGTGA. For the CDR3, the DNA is TGTGCCAGCAGCTTACGTCCGGGAGCGTCCTACGAGCAGTACTTC. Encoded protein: CASSLRPGASYEQYF.

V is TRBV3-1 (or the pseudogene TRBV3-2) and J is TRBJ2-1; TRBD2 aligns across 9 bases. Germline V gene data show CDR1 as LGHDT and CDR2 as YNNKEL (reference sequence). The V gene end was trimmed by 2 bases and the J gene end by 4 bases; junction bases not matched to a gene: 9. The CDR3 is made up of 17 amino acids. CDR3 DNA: TGTGCCAGCAGCCAAAGAATAGCGGGAGTGAATTACAATGAGCAGTTCTTC. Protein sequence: CASSQRIAGVNYNEQFF.

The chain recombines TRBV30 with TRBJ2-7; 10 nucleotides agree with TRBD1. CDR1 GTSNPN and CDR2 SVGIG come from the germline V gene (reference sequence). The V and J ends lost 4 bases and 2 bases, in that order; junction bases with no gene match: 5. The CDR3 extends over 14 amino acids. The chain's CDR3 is CAWNGGTGAYEQYF. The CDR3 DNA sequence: TGTGCCTGGAACGGGGGGACAGGGGCCTACGAGCAGTACTTC.

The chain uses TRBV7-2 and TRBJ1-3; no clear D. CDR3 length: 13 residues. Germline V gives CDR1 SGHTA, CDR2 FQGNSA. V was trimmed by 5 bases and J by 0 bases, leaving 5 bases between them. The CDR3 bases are TGTGCCAGCAGCAGCTACTCTGGAAACACCATATATTTT. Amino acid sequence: CASSSYSGNTIYF.

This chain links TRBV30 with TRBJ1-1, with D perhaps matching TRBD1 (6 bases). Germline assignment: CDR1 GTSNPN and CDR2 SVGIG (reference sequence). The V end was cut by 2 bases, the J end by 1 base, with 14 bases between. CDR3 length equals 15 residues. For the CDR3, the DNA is TGTGCCTGGAGTATTTTCGGACAGCAGAACACTGAAGCTTTCTTT. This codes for CAWSIFGQQNTEAFF.

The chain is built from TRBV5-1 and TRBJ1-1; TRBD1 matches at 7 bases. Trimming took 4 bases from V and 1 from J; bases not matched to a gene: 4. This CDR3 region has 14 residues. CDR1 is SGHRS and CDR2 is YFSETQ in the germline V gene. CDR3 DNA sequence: TGCGCCAGCAGCACAGGGACAGAGAACACTGAAGCTTTCTTT. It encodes CASSTGTENTEAFF.

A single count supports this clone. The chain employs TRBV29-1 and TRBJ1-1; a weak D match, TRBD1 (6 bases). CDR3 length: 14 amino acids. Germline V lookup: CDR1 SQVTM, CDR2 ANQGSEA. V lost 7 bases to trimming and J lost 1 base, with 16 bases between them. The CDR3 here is CSAMRGQQNTEAFF. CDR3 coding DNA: TGCAGCGCCATGCGAGGACAGCAGAACACTGAAGCTTTCTTT.

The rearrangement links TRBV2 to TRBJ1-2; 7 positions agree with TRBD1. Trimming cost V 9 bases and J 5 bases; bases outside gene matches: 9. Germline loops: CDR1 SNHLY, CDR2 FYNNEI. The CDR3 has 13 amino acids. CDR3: CARPGQLAYGYTF. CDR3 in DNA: TGTGCCAGGCCGGGACAGCTTGCGTATGGCTACACCTTC.

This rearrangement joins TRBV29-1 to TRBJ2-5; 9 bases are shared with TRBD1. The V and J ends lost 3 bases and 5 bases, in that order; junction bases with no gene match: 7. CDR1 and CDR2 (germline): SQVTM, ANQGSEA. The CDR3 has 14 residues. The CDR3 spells CSVDRTGVGETQYF. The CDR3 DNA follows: TGCAGCGTTGATCGGACAGGGGTTGGGGAGACCCAGTACTTC. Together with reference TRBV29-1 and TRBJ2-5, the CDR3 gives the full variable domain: SAVISQKPSRDICQRGTSLTIQCQVDSQVTMMFWYRQQPGQSLTLIATANQGSEATYESGFVIDKFPISRPNLTFSTLTVSNMSPEDSSIYLCSVDRTGVGETQYFGPGTRLLVL.

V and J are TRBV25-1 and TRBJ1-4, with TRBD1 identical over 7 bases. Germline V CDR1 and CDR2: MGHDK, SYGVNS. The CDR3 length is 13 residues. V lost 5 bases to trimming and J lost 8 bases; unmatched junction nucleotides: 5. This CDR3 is CASSQGVREKLFF. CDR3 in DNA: TGTGCCAGCAGTCAGGGGGTTCGAGAAAAACTGTTTTTT.